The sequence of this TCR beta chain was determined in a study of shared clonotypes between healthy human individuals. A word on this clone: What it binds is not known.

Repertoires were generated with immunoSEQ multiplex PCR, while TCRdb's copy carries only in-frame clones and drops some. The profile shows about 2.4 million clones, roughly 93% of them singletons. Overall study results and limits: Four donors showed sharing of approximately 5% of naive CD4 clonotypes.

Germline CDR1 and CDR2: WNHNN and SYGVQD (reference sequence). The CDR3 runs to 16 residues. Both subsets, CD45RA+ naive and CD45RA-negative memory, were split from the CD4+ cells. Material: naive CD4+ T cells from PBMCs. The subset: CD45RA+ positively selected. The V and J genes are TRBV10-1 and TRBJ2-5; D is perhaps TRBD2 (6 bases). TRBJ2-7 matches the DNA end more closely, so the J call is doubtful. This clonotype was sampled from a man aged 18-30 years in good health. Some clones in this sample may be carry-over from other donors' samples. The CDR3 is CASSPGGGRGNYEQYF. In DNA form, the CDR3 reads TGCGCCAGCAGTCCCGGTGGGGGGAGAGGGAACTACGAGCAGTACTTC.